This TCR beta chain was sequenced during a study of T cells after yellow fever vaccination. Findings and caveats of the study: Post-booster repertoires again held most primary-vaccination clones (around 95% CD4, 85% to 90% CD8).

The CDR3 runs to 19 residues. J lost 2 bases, V lost 3 bases, and 15 bases had no gene match. Germline CDR1 and CDR2: SGHTA and FQGNSA. Production of TCR cDNA was by 5'RACE template switching, which also added a universal primer site and UMIs. Each CDR3 protein gets one entry after TCRdb re-called the 5' RACE reads with MiXCR. The data show tens of thousands of distinct CDR3 sequences, 6.5% to 8% seen once. This clonotype was recorded at least ten times. The antigen is not known. The sequencing used CD8+ T cells sorted from PBMCs, collected 15 days after the yellow fever booster vaccination. The chain joins TRBV7-2 to TRBJ2-7, with 11 bases matching TRBD2. The origin of this receptor is a man in his thirties or forties who received the YFV17D yellow fever vaccine. Here the CDR3 reads CASSFPLNSGRAEAYEQYF. In nucleotides, the CDR3 is TGTGCCAGCAGCTTCCCCCTAAATAGCGGGAGGGCCGAGGCCTACGAGCAGTACTTC.